This TCR beta chain came from a study of Ad26.COV2.S vaccination and SARS-CoV-2 variants. Across the study: Into the muscle, Ad26.COV2.S was dosed once or twice, 56 days apart.

This CDR3 spans 11 amino acids. Germline values: CDR1 SEHNR, CDR2 FQNEAQ (reference sequence). Trimming stripped 7 bases from V and 6 bases from J, with 6 bases between. Described treatment: roughly 20 received Ad26.COV2.S at low or high dose, single or two shots; 5 received placebo; per-sample allocation not given. The samples were gathered on day 63 after the first injection of vaccine or placebo. Ad26.COV2.S expressed prefusion-stabilized spike from the original Wuhan strain. Remarks on this clone: Its antigen remains unidentified.

The study's findings and limits: Vaccinees reportedly had broad spike-specific CD8+ and CD4+ T cell responses.

The protocol was immunoSEQ multiplex PCR, while the TCRdb copy is restricted to in-frame clones and leaves out a portion. This table holds approximately 400,000 clones, under 90% found once. The sequencing used peripheral blood, collected in a trial of Ad26.COV2.S vaccine versus placebo. The chain combines TRBV7-9 with TRBJ2-2; D call uncertain. The TCR was taken from a person aged 18 to 65 who received the Ad26.COV2.S COVID-19 vaccine or a placebo. The CDR3 reads CASNGPGELFF. As DNA, the CDR3 is TGTGCCAGCAACGGTCCCGGGGAGCTGTTTTTT. The full variable domain, rest sourced from reference TRBV7-9 and TRBJ2-2, is DTGVSQNPRHKITKRGQNVTFRCDPISEHNRLYWYRQTLGQGPEFLTYFQNEAQLEKSRLLSDRFSAERPKGSFSTLEIQRTEQGDSAMYLCASNGPGELFFGEGSRLTVL.